This T cell receptor beta chain is drawn from a study of T cells after posttransplantation cyclophosphamide. Here immunoSEQ multiplex PCR was the method, and the copy in TCRdb shows in-frame clones only, minus some. The sample comprises about 7,000 clones, approximately 84% of which are singletons, and over 20% rests with the top ten. The related graft donor's blood sample was taken on the day of bone marrow donation. This CDR3 is 15 amino acids long. Germline V gene lookup returns CDR1 SGHRS and CDR2 YFSETQ. V lost 5 bases to trimming and J lost 6 bases, with 15 bases between them. The chain is built from TRBV5-1 and TRBJ1-6; D perhaps matches TRBD1 (6 bases). The source material was memory CD4+ T cells sorted from blood. The receptor was derived from a woman aged 50 to 65 in good health and a related stem cell transplant donor. DNA for the CDR3: TGCGCCAGCAGTTCGGAACAGGGTTCTAATTCACCCCTCCACTTT. It yields the protein CASSSEQGSNSPLHF.